This TCR beta chain originates from a study of cytomegalovirus exposure and HLA in healthy donors. Study conclusions and caveats: The study labeled around 160 TCR beta chains cytomegalovirus-associated. Some V segments could not be told apart, so they were left out, TRBV6-2 and TRBV6-3 among them. Segments of the TCR beta V type were, in most cases, productive about 87% or about 30% of the time in an earlier analysis.

The PCR ran on 60 Vbeta and 13 Jbeta primers. Profiling relied on immunoSEQ multiplex PCR, and the TCRdb table lists in-frame clones only, not all of them. The sample records 95,000 to 100,000 clones, 75% to 90% being singletons. Concerning this clone: Its antigen is not identified.

Germline assignment: CDR1 SGHNT and CDR2 YYREEE (reference sequence). V was cut by 3 bases and J by 0 bases, with 10 bases left in between. This CDR3 region has 14 residues. V is TRBV5-4 and J is TRBJ2-7; D remains unclear. The sequencing sample was made of PBMCs. The source is a man aged 25 to 45 in good health and CMV-seronegative. The CDR3 DNA follows: TGTGCCAGCAGCTCTACTCTAAGCTCCTACGAGCAGTACTTC. Its protein product is CASSSTLSSYEQYF.